These 25 T cell receptor beta chains originate from one sample sequenced in a study of T cells after yellow fever vaccination. Via MiXCR, TCRdb re-called the 5' RACE reads, giving one row per CDR3 protein. Among about 160,000 distinct CDR3 sequences, around 7.3% were seen once, and the ten largest hold 2.5% to 3%. This specimen consisted of CD4+ T cells sorted from PBMCs, obtained 4 to 5 days after the first yellow fever vaccination. The receptor set was obtained from a man younger than 30 who received the YFV17D yellow fever vaccine.

This clonotype was seen many times. The chain recombines TRBV6-1 with TRBJ2-3; TRBD2 matches 12 bases. J was trimmed by 2 bases and V by 6 bases; bases with no gene match: 6. This CDR3 has 16 residues. Looked up from germline, CDR1 is MNHNS and CDR2 is SASEGT. The CDR3 DNA reads TGTGCCAGCAGCGAACTAGCGGGGGGAAACACAGATACGCAGTATTTT. Translated: CASSELAGGNTDTQYF.

This clonotype came up once. This sequence may be a read error, since a much larger clone differs from it by one base. CDR3 region: CASRLDREGQYF. DNA of the CDR3: TGCGCCAGCAGATTGGACAGGGAGGGTCAGTACTTC. The V gene is TRBV5-1, the J gene TRBJ2-7; D is possibly TRBD1 (8 bases). The germline V gene has CDR1 SGHRS and CDR2 YFSETQ. The CDR3 contains 12 residues.

This clonotype came up a few times. The V and J genes are TRBV7-2 and TRBJ2-1; 12 nucleotides match TRBD2. V gave up 4 bases and J gave up 5 bases; unmatched junction bases: 3. Germline lookup yields CDR1 SGHTA and CDR2 FQGNSA. The CDR3 length is 15 residues. The DNA of the CDR3 is TGTGCCAGCAGCTCGGGACTAGCGGGTAACAATGAGCAGTTCTTC. Amino acids: CASSSGLAGNNEQFF. Using reference TRBV7-2 and TRBJ2-1 for the parts outside the CDR3, the full variable domain is GAGVSQSPSNKVTEKGKDVELRCDPISGHTALYWYRQSLGQGLEFLIYFQGNSAPDKSGLPSDRFSAERTGGSVSTLTIQRTQQEDSAVYLCASSSGLAGNNEQFFGPGTRLTVL.

In this sample, this clonotype turned up many times. The V and J genes are TRBV12-3 or TRBV12-4 and TRBJ1-1; D uncertain. The CDR3 runs to 12 residues. V shed 2 bases and J shed 11 bases, with 12 bases lying between them. CDR3 DNA sequence: TGTGCCAGCAGTTTAAGGGAGGGTAGGGCTTTCTTT. Its protein product is CASSLREGRAFF.

This clonotype was detected many times. The chain employs TRBV5-1 and TRBJ2-3; TRBD2 matches at 9 bases. The CDR3 has 14 amino acids. V was clipped by 3 bases and J by 4 bases; unmatched bases: 3. The germline gives CDR1 SGHRS, CDR2 YFSETQ. Here the CDR3 reads CASSSRTSADTQYF. CDR3 in DNA: TGCGCCAGCAGCTCTAGGACTAGCGCAGATACGCAGTATTTT.

This clonotype was observed at least ten times. The rearrangement uses TRBV4-1 and TRBJ1-4, with 7 bases aligning to TRBD1. Germline CDR1 reads MGHRA; CDR2 reads YSYEKL. V lost 0 bases and J lost 3; bases outside the gene matches: 10. The CDR3 is 18 residues long. DNA for the CDR3: TGCGCCAGCAGCCAAGATAAAGGGACAGTATTTGCTAATGAAAAACTGTTTTTT. Its translation is CASSQDKGTVFANEKLFF.

This clonotype has only a few counts. The chain combines TRBV5-1 with TRBJ1-4; D possibly corresponds to TRBD1 (6 bases). Germline loops: CDR1 SGHRS, CDR2 YFSETQ. Trimming removed 4 bases from V and 0 bases from J, with 28 bases in between. The CDR3 spans 21 residues. CDR3 DNA sequence: TGCGCCAGCAGCCCCGGGCGGAGGGGGGCCGCAGCCAACGCAACTAATGAAAAACTGTTTTTT. The encoded protein is CASSPGRRGAAANATNEKLFF.

This clonotype came up a few times. The chain links TRBV24-1 to TRBJ2-3; no clear D. The V and J ends lost 4 bases and 7 bases respectively, with 11 bases between them. This CDR3 has 13 amino acids. The germline V gene encodes CDR1 KGHDR and CDR2 SFDVKD. This CDR3 is CATSDPRLYTQYF. The CDR3 DNA reads TGTGCCACCAGTGACCCCCGTCTATATACGCAGTATTTT.

This clonotype has a count of ten or more. The chain has TRBV5-6 and TRBJ2-5; tentatively, D is TRBD2 (6 bases). This CDR3 comprises 14 residues. Germline lookup yields CDR1 SGHDT and CDR2 YYEEEE. V lost 0 bases and J lost 9, with 15 bases in between. The CDR3 DNA reads as TGTGCCAGCAGCTTGGGAGACGGGCGCGGGGCCCAGTACTTC. Translating it yields CASSLGDGRGAQYF.

This clonotype appeared many times. V gene TRBV11-1 combines with J gene TRBJ2-1; the D gene could be TRBD1 or TRBD2 (7 bases each). The CDR3 spans 15 residues. Trimming cost V 6 bases and J 7 bases, with 19 bases left between them. Germline values: CDR1 SGHAT, CDR2 FQDESV (reference sequence). In nucleotides, the CDR3 is TGTGCCAGCAGGACACACGAGCAGGGGGGGAATGAGCAGTTCTTC. Protein: CASRTHEQGGNEQFF. Supplemented by reference TRBV11-1 and TRBJ2-1, the full variable domain reads EAEVAQSPRYKITEKSQAVAFWCDPISGHATLYWYRQILGQGPELLVQFQDESVVDDSQLPKDRFSAERLKGVDSTLKIQPAELGDSAMYLCASRTHEQGGNEQFFGPGTRLTVL.

There are many counts of this clonotype. V gene TRBV2 combines with J gene TRBJ2-1; no reliable D call. Germline values: CDR1 SNHLY, CDR2 FYNNEI. The CDR3 runs 12 residues. The V end was cut by 2 bases, the J end by 6 bases, with 5 bases between. The CDR3 DNA reads as TGTGCCAGCAGTGAAATTAGCAATGAGCAGTTCTTC. Residues: CASSEISNEQFF.

V usage is TRBV6-6 and J usage is TRBJ2-5; D gene ambiguous. The CDR3 totals 11 residues. CDR1 is MNHNY, CDR2 SVGAGI, per germline (reference sequence). Trimming removed 2 bases from V and 5 bases from J, with 3 bases in between. The CDR3 spells CASSYAETQYF. The CDR3 DNA reads TGTGCCAGCAGTTACGCTGAGACCCAGTACTTC.

This clonotype was observed many times. The chain's CDR3 is CASTRDSYEQYF. CDR3 nucleotide sequence: TGTGCCAGCACCCGGGACAGTTACGAGCAGTACTTC. The V call is TRBV12-3 or TRBV12-4, the J call TRBJ2-7, with 7 bases aligning to TRBD1. V shed 7 bases, J shed 4 bases, and the junction held 4 bases outside the gene matches. The CDR3 extends over 12 amino acids.

This clonotype has a handful of counts. The chain combines TRBV4-2 with TRBJ2-3, with 7 positions matching TRBD1. The CDR3 is 17 residues long. Germline V gene sequence: CDR1 LGHNA, CDR2 YNFKEQ. Trimming removed 1 base from V and 1 base from J; junction bases left unmatched: 8. The CDR3 loop reads CASSQGEYRGRTDTQYF. CDR3 bases: TGTGCCAGCAGCCAAGGGGAGTACAGGGGCCGCACAGATACGCAGTATTTT.

The V gene is TRBV7-2, the J gene TRBJ2-3, with D possibly TRBD1 on 5 matching bases. Germline CDR1 reads SGHTA; CDR2 reads FQGNSA. V lost 5 bases and J 5 bases, leaving 23 bases between the germline ends. This CDR3 has 17 residues. CDR3 sequence reads: CASSTTGFRVSVDTQYF. The CDR3 DNA is TGTGCCAGCAGCACTACTGGATTCAGGGTATCAGTAGATACGCAGTATTTT. The variable domain in full, with the rest retrieved from reference TRBV7-2 and TRBJ2-3, is GAGVSQSPSNKVTEKGKDVELRCDPISGHTALYWYRQSLGQGLEFLIYFQGNSAPDKSGLPSDRFSAERTGGSVSTLTIQRTQQEDSAVYLCASSTTGFRVSVDTQYFGPGTRLTVL.

This clonotype was recorded many times. This chain uses TRBV6-2 or TRBV6-3 with TRBJ2-5; 9 positions agree with TRBD2. The CDR3 length is 15 residues. The germline V gene encodes CDR1 MNHEY and CDR2 SVGEGT. Unmatched junction bases numbered 6, after V lost 2 bases and J lost 5 bases. DNA for the CDR3: TGTGCCAGCAGTTACAGGGCTAGCGGGGAGGAGACCCAGTACTTC. Translation: CASSYRASGEETQYF.

V and J are TRBV3-1 and TRBJ2-1; D is ambiguous. Trimming pared 0 bases from V and 0 bases from J, leaving 12 bases between. The CDR3 runs to 17 residues. CDR1 is LGHDT and CDR2 is YNNKEL in the germline V gene (reference sequence). CDR3 nucleotides: TGTGCCAGCAGCCAAGATTTGTCGCGGCCCTCCTACAATGAGCAGTTCTTC. This sequence encodes CASSQDLSRPSYNEQFF.

This clonotype was seen many times. This rearrangement joins TRBV7-9 to TRBJ1-2; 8 nucleotides align to TRBD1. The trim removed 7 bases at V and 5 bases at J, leaving 9 bases unmatched. Germline-derived CDR1 and CDR2 are SEHNR and FQNEAQ (reference sequence). The CDR3 consists of 14 residues. This chain's CDR3 is CASNSRQGLYGYTF. The CDR3 DNA sequence: TGTGCCAGCAACTCTCGACAGGGGTTATATGGCTACACCTTC.

This clonotype has just a few counts. The CDR3 loop is CASSLWSGLADTQYF. As DNA, the CDR3 is TGCGCCAGCAGCTTGTGGTCAGGTCTGGCAGATACGCAGTATTTT. The chain couples TRBV5-1 to TRBJ2-3; D gene ambiguous. Germline CDR1 reads SGHRS; CDR2 reads YFSETQ. Trimming took off 1 base at V and 4 bases at J, with 13 bases between the two ends. The CDR3 consists of 15 residues.

This clonotype came up many times. The rearrangement links TRBV28 to TRBJ2-2, with D tentatively TRBD1 or TRBD2 (6 bases each). Trimming took 7 bases from V and 3 from J, leaving 15 bases between them. The CDR3 consists of 15 residues. Germline-derived CDR1 and CDR2 are MDHEN and SYDVKM. CDR3 nucleotides: TGTGCCAGCACCCCGGAAAGGGGGGACACCGGGGAGCTGTTTTTT. Translated, it gives CASTPERGDTGELFF.

Many counts were recorded for this clonotype. The rearrangement joins TRBV18 to TRBJ2-3, with D perhaps TRBD1 or TRBD2 (7 bases each). The CDR3 covers 16 residues. Deletions cut 1 base from V and 4 bases from J, with 15 bases between. In germline, CDR1 is KGHSH, CDR2 LQKENI. The CDR3 DNA sequence: TGTGCCAGCTCACCACAGCAGGGGGGGGCCGCAGATACGCAGTATTTT. This gives the protein CASSPQQGGAADTQYF.

This clonotype has ten or more counts. The chain is built from TRBV5-1 and TRBJ2-5, with D perhaps matching TRBD1 (5 bases). Per germline, CDR1 SGHRS and CDR2 YFSETQ. The CDR3 loop spans 15 amino acids. The V end was cut by 3 bases, the J end by 3 bases, with 15 bases between. This CDR3 reads CASSSTWTTKETQYF. The CDR3 nucleotides read TGCGCCAGCAGCTCGACCTGGACAACAAAAGAGACCCAGTACTTC.

The chain links TRBV7-2 to TRBJ1-4; D is perhaps TRBD1 (5 bases). CDR1 SGHTA and CDR2 FQGNSA come from the germline V gene. Trimming took off 5 bases at V and 7 bases at J, with 20 bases between the two ends. The CDR3 runs 16 residues. The CDR3 sequence: CASSQGRYPTGEKLFF. The CDR3 bases are TGTGCCAGCAGCCAAGGACGTTACCCCACAGGTGAAAAACTGTTTTTT.

This clonotype showed up just a few times. The chain has TRBV4-1 and TRBJ2-1, with unresolved D. The germline CDR1 and CDR2 sequences are MGHRA and YSYEKL. V shed 2 bases and J shed 1 base, with 15 bases lying between them. The CDR3 spans 17 residues. CDR3 nucleotides: TGCGCCAGCAGCCAACCTACGGGTTATGGGTCCTACAATGAGCAGTTCTTC. This gives the protein CASSQPTGYGSYNEQFF.

This clonotype has at least ten counts. V and J are TRBV29-1 and TRBJ1-4; D remains unclear. The V end lost 7 bases, the J end lost 7 bases, and 16 bases lay between the germline ends. The length of the CDR3 is 13 residues. Germline loops: CDR1 SQVTM, CDR2 ANQGSEA. The CDR3 bases are TGCAGCGCCTGCGAACCTTTGGGTGAAAAACTGTTTTTT. This gives the protein CSACEPLGEKLFF.